The T cell receptor beta chain under discussion was sequenced for a study of T cell responses to AZD1222 COVID-19 vaccine. This CDR3 spans 15 amino acids. V lost 3 bases and J 0 bases, leaving 12 bases between the germline ends. Germline CDR1 MGHRA, CDR2 YSYEKL. TCRdb's copy holds only in-frame clones and misses some; the assay was immunoSEQ multiplex PCR. The sample lists 50,000 to 55,000 clones; about four fifths were seen once. The source material was peripheral blood, sampled on day 0 of AZD1222 vaccination. This TCR derives from an adult in good health. V usage is TRBV4-1 and J usage is TRBJ2-7; no clear D. The CDR3 loop is CASSQTPESSYEQYF. Written as DNA, the CDR3 is TGCGCCAGCAGCCAGACGCCTGAAAGCTCCTACGAGCAGTACTTC.